This T cell receptor (beta chain) was profiled in a study of blood T cell repertoires in COVID-19. Study context: Collection of acute and convalescent COVID-19 samples took place in the United States, Italy and Spain. From T cells, B-cell-depleted T cells, or PBMCs came the material, which was cDNA or gDNA.

Clones were sequenced by immunoSEQ multiplex PCR, and TCRdb holds only the in-frame ones, with some missing. Among 330,000 or so clones listed, roughly 90% were seen once. This CDR3 has 17 residues. J was trimmed by 3 bases and V by 5 bases; bases with no gene match: 6. Germline CDR1 and CDR2: SGHTA and FQGTGA. This clonotype originated in a woman aged 30 to 39 who had been exposed to COVID-19. Sequencing was carried out using PBMCs or T cells enriched from blood (not recorded which). The J gene is TRBJ2-4, the V gene TRBV7-3; 14 nucleotides line up with TRBD2. The CDR3 coding sequence is TGTGCCAGCAGCCCGGGACTAGCGGGAGAGGGCAAAAACATTCAGTACTTC. This gives the protein CASSPGLAGEGKNIQYF. The full variable domain, its missing parts supplied by reference TRBV7-3 and TRBJ2-4, is GAGVSQTPSNKVTEKGKYVELRCDPISGHTALYWYRQSLGQGPEFLIYFQGTGAADDSGLPNDRFFAVRPEGSVSTLKIQRTERGDSAVYLCASSPGLAGEGKNIQYFGAGTRLSVL.